Listed below are T cell receptor beta chains from one sample, sequenced in a study of cytomegalovirus exposure and HLA in healthy donors. Assay used: immunoSEQ multiplex PCR; TCRdb lists only in-frame clones, some missing. The sample lists approximately 82,000 clones; roughly 58% were seen once. Specimen: PBMCs. Every receptor here comes from a woman aged 25-40 years in good health and CMV-seropositive. Each CDR3 is given with its conserved first and last residue. The D gene is left open where the match is weak. Some rows mark clone size as missing; the rest say once, few, many or name a class of expanded clone.

J: TRBJ1-1; V: TRBV5-6; D: .; length: 14; size: .; DNA: TGTGCCAGCAGCTCCGACGGACAGAACACTGAAGCTTTCTTT; CDR3: CASSSDGQNTEAFF
J: TRBJ1-2; V: TRBV15; D: TRBD1; length: 15; size: few; DNA: TGTGCCACCAGCAGGAGTAGACAGGGTTTGGAGGGCTACACCTTC; CDR3: CATSRSRQGLEGYTF
J: TRBJ2-5; V: TRBV5-1; D: TRBD2; length: 14; size: few; DNA: TGCGCCAGCACCTTGAGCGCGGGGGTGGAGACCCAGTACTTC; CDR3: CASTLSAGVETQYF
J: TRBJ1-2; V: TRBV5-5; D: TRBD1; length: 12; size: .; DNA: TGTGCCAGCAGCGCTAGGGGGCACGGCTACACCTTC; CDR3: CASSARGHGYTF
J: TRBJ2-7; V: TRBV30; D: TRBD1; length: 16; size: .; DNA: TGTGCCTGGAGCTTTACAGGGGGCGCGAAGCGTGGCGAGCAGTACTTC; CDR3: CAWSFTGGAKRGEQYF
J: TRBJ2-5; V: TRBV7-6; D: .; length: 13; size: .; DNA: TGTGCCAGCAGCTCAACAGGGTTAGAGACCCAGTACTTC; CDR3: CASSSTGLETQYF
J: TRBJ2-7; V: TRBV27; D: TRBD2; length: 15; size: .; DNA: TGTGCCAGCAGCCTAGCGGGGAATATACCTGGCGAGCAGTACTTC; CDR3: CASSLAGNIPGEQYF
J: TRBJ1-6; V: TRBV7-3; D: .; length: 13; size: .; DNA: TGTGCCAGCAGCTTACTCTATAATTCACCCCTCCACTTT; CDR3: CASSLLYNSPLHF
J: TRBJ2-7; V: TRBV7-6; D: TRBD1; length: 14; size: .; DNA: TGTGCCAGCAGCGCACAGGGGGCTCCCTACGAGCAGTACTTC; CDR3: CASSAQGAPYEQYF
J: TRBJ2-3; V: TRBV6-4; D: TRBD2; length: 16; size: .; DNA: TGTGCCAGCAGTGAAGGCGGGGGGGCCGGGTCAGATACGCAGTATTTT; CDR3: CASSEGGGAGSDTQYF
J: TRBJ2-5; V: TRBV2; D: TRBD1; length: 14; size: .; DNA: TGTGCCAGCAGTGAGCAGGGGGCGCGGGAGACCCAGTACTTC; CDR3: CASSEQGARETQYF
J: TRBJ1-1; V: TRBV5-1; D: TRBD1; length: 15; size: .; DNA: TGCGCCAGCACCCTTCATCGACAGGGGGGAACTGAAGCTTTCTTT; CDR3: CASTLHRQGGTEAFF
J: TRBJ1-1; V: TRBV21-1; D: .; length: 16; size: .; DNA: TGTGCCAGCAGCAACTCAGTTAAGGGGCGGCGCACTGAAGCTTTCTTT; CDR3: CASSNSVKGRRTEAFF
J: TRBJ2-5; V: TRBV6-1; D: .; length: 13; size: .; DNA: TGTGCCAGCAGTCGAGACAGACAAGAGACCCAGTACTTC; CDR3: CASSRDRQETQYF
J: TRBJ2-1; V: TRBV2; D: TRBD2; length: 20; size: .; DNA: TGTGCCAGCAGTCCACCTCCCGGACTAGCGGGGGGGAACTCCTACAATGAGCAGTTCTTC; CDR3: CASSPPPGLAGGNSYNEQFF
J: TRBJ2-5; V: TRBV19; D: .; length: 13; size: .; DNA: TGTGCCAGTAGCACAGAGTACCAAGAGACCCAGTACTTC; CDR3: CASSTEYQETQYF
J: TRBJ1-1; V: TRBV6-1; D: TRBD1; length: 14; size: few; DNA: TGTGCCAGCAGTATAACAGGGGAATCTACTGAAGCTTTCTTT; CDR3: CASSITGESTEAFF